The sequence of this T cell receptor beta chain was determined in a study of blood T cell repertoires in COVID-19. Study information: T cells, B-cell-depleted T cells, or PBMCs provided the cDNA or gDNA that served as material.

Produced via immunoSEQ multiplex PCR; TCRdb's table is partial and in-frame only. The profile shows about 140,000 clones, about three quarters of them singletons. Germline assignment: CDR1 SQVTM and CDR2 ANQGSEA. The J segment lost 2 bases and the V segment lost 6 bases, leaving 7 bases of the junction unmatched. The CDR3 has 14 residues. V is TRBV29-1 and J is TRBJ1-1; the match to TRBD1 covers 9 bases. Sequencing used peripheral blood. The receptor was isolated from a woman aged 50 to 65 with active or convalescent COVID-19. The CDR3 nucleotides are TGCAGCGTGGGACAGGGCTCGATAAACACTGAAGCTTTCTTT. It codes for CSVGQGSINTEAFF. Drawing the rest from reference TRBV29-1 and TRBJ1-1, the complete variable domain is SAVISQKPSRDICQRGTSLTIQCQVDSQVTMMFWYRQQPGQSLTLIATANQGSEATYESGFVIDKFPISRPNLTFSTLTVSNMSPEDSSIYLCSVGQGSINTEAFFGQGTRLTVV.